Shown below are 2 T cell receptor beta chains from a single sample sequenced in a study of regulatory T cells in long-lasting Graves disease. Time point in this sample: newly diagnosed GD, antithyroid drugs for less than 3 months. PBMC RNA served as the TCR library source. CDR3-region Arm-PCR and iRepertoire HTBI primers produced the TCR beta libraries. In TCRdb, the multiplex PCR reads were re-called with MiXCR into one record per CDR3 protein. The sample lists 450,000 to 650,000 distinct CDR3 sequences, approximately 16% occurring once. The same data also contributed to another study, on T cells in Graves' hyperthyroidism and ophthalmopathy.

The sample consisted of peripheral blood mononuclear cells (PBMCs), taken at new diagnosis, from a patient treated with antithyroid drugs. These receptors all stem from a woman aged 35-65 years with Graves disease.

The chain carries TRBV7-9 and TRBJ2-2; D is unresolved. Germline CDR1 is SEHNR and CDR2 is FQNEAQ (reference sequence). This CDR3 region has 15 residues. With 5 bases removed from V and 4 bases from J, the gap between germline ends came to 14 bases. The CDR3, as DNA: TGTGCCAGCAGCGTAGACGCTTCTTCCACCGGGGAGCTGTTTTTT. It codes for CASSVDASSTGELFF.

This rearrangement joins TRBV20-1 to TRBJ2-7; the D gene could be TRBD1 or TRBD2 (5 bases each). Germline V gives CDR1 DFQATT, CDR2 SNEGSKA (reference sequence). This CDR3 is 14 amino acids long. V dropped 1 base and J dropped 6 bases, with 16 bases sitting between them. In DNA, the CDR3 is TGCAGTGCTAGAGCGAGAGGGGCTGGACTCGAGCAGTACTTC. Translating gives CSARARGAGLEQYF.